These 26 T cell receptor beta chains came from one sample sequenced in a study of beta chain features in type 1 diabetes. The whole isolated RNA underwent reverse transcription, so sequencing captured expressed TCRB transcripts. This table comes from immunoSEQ multiplex PCR, and its TCRdb copy is limited to in-frame clones, with some not included. Among 860,000 or so clones listed, 15% to 20% were seen once. The source material was naive CD4+ T cells from blood. The receptors originated from a young woman in good health.

The genes are TRBV11-2 and TRBJ2-7; 13 positions match TRBD2. CDR1 is SGHAT, CDR2 FQNNGV, per germline. Trimming took 1 base from V and 7 from J; bases not matched to a gene: 7. The CDR3 totals 16 residues. CDR3 in DNA: TGTGCCAGCAGCTTAGGTGCGGGACTAGCGGGATTAGAGCAGTACTTC. Protein product: CASSLGAGLAGLEQYF. Variable domain in full (rest from reference TRBV11-2 and TRBJ2-7): EAGVAQSPRYKIIEKRQSVAFWCNPISGHATLYWYQQILGQGPKLLIQFQNNGVVDDSQLPKDRFSAERLKGVDSTLKIQPAKLEDSAVYLCASSLGAGLAGLEQYFGPGTRLTVT.

CDR3 bases: TGTGCCAGCTCACCACCCGGCTCTGGCGGCACAGATACGCAGTATTTT. The encoded protein is CASSPPGSGGTDTQYF. The J gene is TRBJ2-3, the V gene TRBV18; D unclear. The CDR3 consists of 16 residues. Trimming took 0 bases from V and 1 from J, leaving 11 bases between them. Germline CDR1 and CDR2: KGHSH and LQKENI. Drawing the rest from reference TRBV18 and TRBJ2-3, the complete variable domain is NAGVMQNPRHLVRRRGQEARLRCSPMKGHSHVYWYRQLPEEGLKFMVYLQKENIIDESGMPKERFSAEFPKEGPSILRIQQVVRGDSAAYFCASSPPGSGGTDTQYFGPGTRLTVL.

This clone was seen a few times. The chain has TRBV9 and TRBJ1-2; 9 nucleotides align to TRBD1. In germline, CDR1 is SGDLS, CDR2 YYNGEE. V lost 3 bases, J lost 6 bases, and 6 bases stayed unmatched. There are 14 residues in the CDR3. CDR3 in DNA: TGTGCCAGCAGCGGGGGACAGGGAGGCCATGGCTACACCTTC. It is translated as CASSGGQGGHGYTF.

The table lists this clone with a count of one. V usage is TRBV27 and J usage is TRBJ2-7; possible D gene TRBD1, 6 bases. V lost 3 bases to trimming and J lost 7 bases, with 7 bases between them. CDR1 and CDR2 from the germline V gene are MNHEY and SMNVEV (reference sequence). The CDR3 has 11 residues. The CDR3 protein is CASSFGQEQYF. The CDR3 nucleotides are TGTGCCAGCAGTTTCGGACAGGAGCAGTACTTC.

The V and J genes are TRBV7-9 and TRBJ1-1, with D possibly matching TRBD1 (5 bases). CDR3 length: 17 residues. Trimming cost V 6 bases and J 0 bases, with 20 bases left between them. Germline V CDR1 and CDR2: SEHNR, FQNEAQ (reference sequence). CDR3 sequence reads: CASSPGGIDEMNTEAFF. The CDR3 DNA follows: TGTGCCAGCAGTCCCGGGGGGATAGATGAAATGAACACTGAAGCTTTCTTT.

This chain uses TRBV28 with TRBJ1-2; D unresolved. The V gene's germline CDR1 is MDHEN and CDR2 SYDVKM. Trimming took off 3 bases at V and 4 bases at J, with 12 bases between the two ends. There are 14 residues in the CDR3. CDR3 nucleotides: TGTGCCAGCAGTTTGGTTCGAAGCCTCTATGGCTACACCTTC. Its protein is CASSLVRSLYGYTF.

This chain links TRBV20-1 with TRBJ1-5, with D hard to call. The CDR3 has 11 amino acids. Trimming took off 3 bases at V and 3 bases at J, with 3 bases between the two ends. Germline V gene data show CDR1 as DFQATT and CDR2 as SNEGSKA (reference sequence). CDR3 bases: TGCAGTGCTAGCAACAATCAGCCCCAGCATTTT. This codes for CSASNNQPQHF.

This clone was counted a few times. The chain links TRBV5-4 to TRBJ2-7, with D unclear. Germline CDR1 SGHNT, CDR2 YYREEE (reference sequence). CDR3 size: 14 residues. V lost 4 bases to trimming and J lost 1 base, with 12 bases between them. The CDR3 DNA follows: TGTGCCAGCAGCCCGAGGACCGGGTCCTACGAGCAGTACTTC. This gives the protein CASSPRTGSYEQYF.

The rearrangement links TRBV10-3 to TRBJ2-1; D is undetermined. The CDR3 has 14 residues. The V gene's germline CDR1 is ENHRY and CDR2 SYGVKD. Between the trimmed V and J ends, which lost 7 bases and 6 bases, there was a span of 16 bases. The CDR3 region is CAITPEPRSNEQFF. CDR3 in DNA: TGTGCCATCACACCGGAACCTCGCAGCAATGAGCAGTTCTTC.

The V and J genes are TRBV28 and TRBJ1-5; 8 bases are a match to TRBD1. CDR3 size: 16 residues. Per the germline V gene, CDR1 is MDHEN and CDR2 is SYDVKM. Losses at the gene ends were 3 bases for V and 1 base for J; bases not matched to a gene: 5. In nucleotides, the CDR3 is TGTGCCAGCAGTTTCCTCGGACAGGGAAGCAATCAGCCCCAGCATTTT. Protein: CASSFLGQGSNQPQHF.

This clone came up a few times. CDR3 bases: TGTGCCAGCAGCAAAGTGTCAGGGGCCGGGGAGCTGTTTTTT. This translates into CASSKVSGAGELFF. This chain uses TRBV21-1 with TRBJ2-2; TRBD1 is taken as the D call from the table, unchecked against the DNA. TRBV21-1 is a pseudogene segment. CDR3 size: 14 residues.

This sequence joins TRBV7-2 and TRBJ2-5, with 7 bases matching TRBD1. V gave up 2 bases and J gave up 2 bases; unmatched junction bases: 17. The germline gives CDR1 SGHTA, CDR2 FQGNSA. The CDR3 is 19 residues long. CDR3 protein: CASSLKFGGNRGGQETQYF. CDR3 in DNA: TGTGCCAGCAGCTTAAAGTTTGGCGGAAACAGGGGCGGACAAGAGACCCAGTACTTC.

The gene calls are TRBV5-1 and TRBJ2-3; a weak D match, TRBD1 (6 bases). Trimming took off 4 bases at V and 6 bases at J, with 12 bases between the two ends. This CDR3 region has 13 residues. In germline, CDR1 is SGHRS, CDR2 YFSETQ. CDR3 region: CASSPDRRDTQYF. The CDR3 nucleotides read TGCGCCAGCAGCCCCGACAGGCGCGATACGCAGTATTTT.

This clone has more than one count but fewer than ten. The genes are TRBV28 and TRBJ1-5, with D unresolved. Germline CDR1 is MDHEN and CDR2 is SYDVKM. With 2 bases removed from V and 6 bases from J, the gap between germline ends came to 11 bases. The CDR3 is 14 amino acids. As DNA, the CDR3 is TGTGCCAGCAGTTTAGGAGGTGGCGCTCAGCCCCAGCATTTT. It translates to CASSLGGGAQPQHF.

Points on this clone: This same CDR3 is encoded by further DNA sequences in the sample. This sequence joins TRBV11-2 and TRBJ2-5; D gene uncertain. Germline CDR1 reads SGHAT; CDR2 reads FQNNGV. The length of the CDR3 is 15 residues. V was cut by 5 bases and J by 3 bases, with 16 bases left in between. CDR3 loop: CASSQSPGPEETQYF. The CDR3 DNA reads as TGTGCCAGCAGCCAGAGTCCAGGACCCGAAGAGACCCAGTACTTC.

The chain's CDR3 is CAATHRGPDTQYF. CDR3 coding DNA: TGTGCCGCGACTCATCGGGGCCCCGATACGCAGTATTTT. The J gene is TRBJ2-3, the V gene TRBV2; tentatively, D is TRBD1 or TRBD2 (5 bases each). The CDR3 has 13 amino acids. The germline V gene has CDR1 SNHLY and CDR2 FYNNEI. V lost 11 bases and J lost 6, with 18 bases in between.

J is TRBJ2-3 and V is TRBV11-2; the D gene is possibly TRBD2 (6 bases). The CDR3 runs 15 residues. V was trimmed by 3 bases and J by 2 bases, leaving 12 bases between them. Germline CDR1 reads SGHAT; CDR2 reads FQNNGV. CDR3 amino acids: CASSFLGGTTDTQYF. CDR3 coding DNA: TGTGCCAGCAGCTTTTTGGGCGGGACCACAGATACGCAGTATTTT.

The genes are TRBV18 and TRBJ2-2; 10 bases fit TRBD1. The CDR3 extends over 16 amino acids. Trimming cost V 3 bases and J 4 bases; bases outside gene matches: 5. The V gene's germline CDR1 is KGHSH and CDR2 LQKENI. The CDR3 loop is CASSPRDRGITGELFF. In DNA, the CDR3 is TGTGCCAGCTCACCGCGGGACAGGGGTATCACCGGGGAGCTGTTTTTT.

In its sample, this clone was seen a few times. The CDR3 sequence: CASSNLADSYEQYF. The DNA for the CDR3 is TGTGCCAGCTCAAATCTAGCGGACTCCTACGAGCAGTACTTC. The chain links TRBV18 to TRBJ2-5; 7 bases align to TRBD2. The DNA end favors TRBJ2-7, so the J call may be wrong. Per the germline V gene, CDR1 is KGHSH and CDR2 is LQKENI. There are 14 residues in the CDR3.

This clone was picked up a small number of times. This chain joins TRBV15 and TRBJ2-2; 8 nucleotides align to TRBD2. This CDR3 has 18 amino acids. J lost 4 bases, V lost 0 bases, and 10 bases had no gene match. Per germline, CDR1 LNHNV and CDR2 YYDKDF (reference sequence). This chain's CDR3 is CATSRDGWASGFTGELFF. CDR3 DNA sequence: TGTGCCACCAGCAGAGATGGGTGGGCTAGCGGGTTCACCGGGGAGCTGTTTTTT.

This sequence joins TRBV7-3 and TRBJ2-2; unclear D gene. In germline, CDR1 is SGHTA, CDR2 FQGTGA. The CDR3 spans 13 residues. The V end lost 0 bases, the J end lost 5 bases, and 4 bases lay between the germline ends. The CDR3: CASSLTRTGELFF. The CDR3 coding sequence is TGTGCCAGCAGCTTAACCAGGACCGGGGAGCTGTTTTTT.

Here the CDR3 DNA reads TGCAGCGGAGGATCCGGACTAGCGGGAGTTAAGACCCAGTACTTC. Residues: CSGGSGLAGVKTQYF. This chain connects TRBV29-1 to TRBJ2-5; 13 bases agree with TRBD2. The CDR3 runs 15 residues. Per germline, CDR1 SQVTM and CDR2 ANQGSEA. J gave up 6 bases and V 7 bases, and 11 bases lay outside the gene matches.

There are a few counts of this clone. The chain has TRBV28 and TRBJ2-2; 10 positions agree with TRBD2. Germline CDR1 is MDHEN and CDR2 is SYDVKM. The CDR3 has 18 amino acids. Trimming took 1 base from V and 5 from J; bases not matched to a gene: 10. The CDR3 nucleotides are TGTGCCAGCAGTTTATCAGGGCTAGCGGGAGCCTCTACCGGGGAGCTGTTTTTT. Protein product: CASSLSGLAGASTGELFF.

The chain links TRBV29-1 to TRBJ2-1; D unresolved. V dropped 6 bases and J dropped 0 bases, with 15 bases sitting between them. Germline CDR1 is SQVTM and CDR2 is ANQGSEA. The CDR3 runs to 15 residues. CDR3 in amino acids: CSVEKDRRSYNEQFF. In DNA form, the CDR3 reads TGCAGCGTGGAAAAAGACCGACGCTCCTACAATGAGCAGTTCTTC.

This clone was counted only a few times. CDR3 DNA sequence: TGTGCCAGCAGTTTTAGTACAGGGGGCGTCCGCTATGGCTACACCTTC. Its protein product is CASSFSTGGVRYGYTF. The chain is built from TRBV27 and TRBJ1-2, with TRBD1 identical over 9 bases. Trimming cost V 3 bases and J 4 bases; bases outside gene matches: 9. Germline CDR1 is MNHEY and CDR2 is SMNVEV (reference sequence). This CDR3 has 16 amino acids.

The V and J genes are TRBV7-3 and TRBJ2-5; no reliable D call. Germline V gene lookup returns CDR1 SGHTA and CDR2 FQGTGA. The CDR3 extends over 15 amino acids. V lost 1 base and J 1 base, leaving 10 bases between the germline ends. Written as DNA, the CDR3 is TGTGCCAGCAGCTTAATTTCGGATCCCCAAGAGACCCAGTACTTC. This encodes CASSLISDPQETQYF.